This passage covers 12 T cell receptor beta chains from one sample sequenced in a study of tumor-infiltrating lymphocytes in oesophageal squamous cell carcinoma. MiXCR was run by TCRdb on the PCR reads, yielding one entry per CDR3 protein. The repertoire holds 15,000 or so distinct CDR3 sequences, with roughly 50% as singletons. The sequencing input was esophageal tumor tissue. The receptors were gathered from a female donor with esophageal squamous cell carcinoma.

The gene calls are TRBV7-6 and TRBJ2-5; 9 nucleotides agree with TRBD1. The germline gives CDR1 SGHVS, CDR2 FNYEAQ. The CDR3 consists of 17 residues. The V segment lost 1 base and the J segment 11 bases; nucleotides outside the gene matches: 17. The CDR3 is CASSLVSGQGPYNEQYF. CDR3 nucleotide sequence: TGTGCCAGCAGCTTAGTTTCGGGACAGGGACCCTACAATGAGCAGTACTTC.

About this clonotype: The conserved closing phenylalanine or tryptophan is absent in this CDR3, likely reflecting a read error. The DNA is omitted, as the CDR3 cannot be located on it reliably, and the CDR3 follows TCRdb's listing. The chain has TRBV28 and TRBJ2-6; the table calls TRBD2, which could not be checked here. Germline CDR1 is MDHEN and CDR2 is SYDVKM. The CDR3 spans 17 residues, counting both ends. The CDR3 protein is CASSRGTSGNYEQYFGN.

This clonotype has just a few counts. The chain combines TRBV12-3 or TRBV12-4 with TRBJ2-5; 10 bases are shared with TRBD2. The trim removed 6 bases at V and 7 bases at J, leaving 5 bases unmatched. CDR3 length equals 13 residues. The CDR3 nucleotides are TGTGCCAGCAGCCCTAGGACTAGCGGGACCCAGTACTTC. Its protein is CASSPRTSGTQYF.

The chain joins TRBV7-2 to TRBJ2-5, with D perhaps matching TRBD1 (5 bases). The CDR3 covers 15 residues. V was shortened by 2 bases and J by 4 bases, with 14 bases between the two germline ends. Germline V gene lookup returns CDR1 SGHTA and CDR2 FQGNSA. CDR3 coding DNA: TGTGCCAGCAGCTTAACAGGCTCTCGTGCAGAGACCCAGTACTTC. This translates into CASSLTGSRAETQYF.

A single count supports this clonotype. The genes are TRBV7-2 and TRBJ2-5; 9 bases fit TRBD1. The J call may be in error: the DNA end matches TRBJ2-1 better. The CDR3 extends over 17 amino acids. Per germline, CDR1 SGHTA and CDR2 FQGNSA. The CDR3 spells CASSLEPGTGFSYEQFF. The DNA for the CDR3 is TGTGCCAGCAGCTTAGAACCGGGGACAGGGTTCTCCTACGAGCAGTTCTTC.

This clonotype has only a few counts. A single base separates this from a much larger clone, so it may be a read error. This chain connects TRBV28 to TRBJ2-7; TRBD2 matches 7 bases. Trimming at V came to 6 bases and at J to 7 bases, leaving 15 bases not matched to a gene. The CDR3 length is 15 residues. The germline gives CDR1 MDHEN, CDR2 SYDVKM. CDR3 coding DNA: TGTGCCAGCAGAAAACTCGGTGGCGGGGGTAATGAGCAGTACTTC. It encodes CASRKLGGGGNEQYF.

This clonotype was seen more than once but under ten times. This chain uses TRBV7-6 with TRBJ2-5; no definite D call. Germline values: CDR1 SGHVS, CDR2 FNYEAQ. This CDR3 is 17 amino acids long. Between the trimmed V and J ends, which lost 0 bases and 1 base, there was a span of 15 bases. The CDR3 DNA reads TGTGCCAGCAGCTTAGCGGGCCAGGTGGCCGGCCAAGAGACCCAGTACTTC. Its translation is CASSLAGQVAGQETQYF. Variable domain in full (rest from reference TRBV7-6 and TRBJ2-5): GAGVSQSPRYKVTKRGQDVALRCDPISGHVSLYWYRQALGQGPEFLTYFNYEAQQDKSGLPNDRFSAERPEGSISTLTIQRTEQRDSAMYRCASSLAGQVAGQETQYFGPGTRLLVL.

This chain links TRBV7-9 with TRBJ2-7, with D uncertain. The CDR3 runs 14 residues. Germline V gene lookup returns CDR1 SEHNR and CDR2 FQNEAQ (reference sequence). The ends were cut back, 3 bases at V and 9 bases at J, with 18 bases in the middle. The CDR3 sequence: CASSFRPNHDTQYF. The CDR3 DNA reads as TGTGCCAGCAGCTTCCGTCCGAACCACGATACGCAGTACTTC.

This clonotype is medium-sized within its sample. V and J are TRBV12-3 or TRBV12-4 and TRBJ1-2, with D perhaps TRBD1 (6 bases). The CDR3 consists of 16 residues. V gave up 7 bases and J gave up 0 bases, with 18 bases separating them. CDR3 region: CASTPTGKGSNYGYTF. The CDR3 nucleotides read TGTGCCAGCACCCCGACAGGTAAGGGGTCTAACTATGGCTACACCTTC.

V usage is TRBV7-2 and J usage is TRBJ2-4, with 8 positions matching TRBD2. CDR1 SGHTA and CDR2 FQGNSA come from the germline V gene. V lost 3 bases and J lost 2; bases outside the gene matches: 9. The CDR3 is 17 residues long. The CDR3 reads CASSFGEAGVTKNIQYF. CDR3 in DNA: TGTGCCAGCAGCTTTGGGGAAGCGGGAGTTACCAAAAACATTCAGTACTTC.

The J gene is TRBJ2-1, the V gene TRBV24-1; 9 nucleotides align to TRBD1. Germline V gene data show CDR1 as KGHDR and CDR2 as SFDVKD. V shed 2 bases and J 7 bases; nucleotides not matched to a gene: 5. This CDR3 region has 15 residues. CDR3 sequence reads: CATSDWDRASNEQFF. CDR3 sequence (DNA): TGTGCCACCAGTGATTGGGACAGGGCCTCTAATGAGCAGTTCTTC.

This clonotype came up once. The gene calls are TRBV7-3 and TRBJ1-5; 7 bases map to TRBD1. In germline, CDR1 is SGHTA, CDR2 FQGTGA. V shed 3 bases and J 5 bases; nucleotides not matched to a gene: 1. This CDR3 comprises 13 residues. CDR3: CASSLQGDQPQHF. The CDR3 nucleotides are TGTGCCAGCAGCTTGCAGGGGGATCAGCCCCAGCATTTT.